The clone carrying this T cell receptor beta chain was seen once. The target antigen is unknown. The record originates from a study of graft-versus-host responses after intestinal transplantation. Turning to the study itself: Recipients had transplants, and these were multivisceral, liver-intestinal, or isolated intestinal.

TCRdb's copy holds only in-frame clones and misses some; the assay was immunoSEQ multiplex PCR. This table holds around 40,000 clones, approximately 96% found once. General observations from the study: Across patients carrying graft-donor T cell macrochimerism, allografts held high graft-versus-host to host-versus-graft clonal ratios.

The sequence was collected from a human donor who was the organ donor for an intestinal transplant. The sample was unstimulated CD8+ T cells sorted from spleen or lymph node cells, taken before transplant.

The CDR3 reads CSVPILGEQYF. The CDR3 DNA is TGCAGTGTCCCAATATTGGGCGAGCAGTACTTC. The chain joins TRBV20-1 to TRBJ2-5; no firm D call. The assigned J gene may be wrong: the sequence end matches TRBJ2-7 better. CDR1 and CDR2 from the germline V gene are DFQATT and SNEGSKA (reference sequence). The CDR3 runs 11 residues.